This TCR beta chain derives from a study of vaccination effects on CD4 cells after COVID-19 (dated by TCRdb to 2021 to 2024). In terms of the full investigation: The ViraFEST assay stimulated PBMC with viral peptide pools and then used TCR sequencing to identify antigen-specific CD4+ T cell clonotypes by expansion. Each participant received two doses of an mRNA SARS-CoV-2 vaccine, either BNT162b2 or mRNA-1273. Two million PBMC per well were cultured in IMDM with around 5.3% human AB serum, 9 to 10 IU/ml IL-2 and gentamicin, plus 10 ug/ml peptides. SARS-CoV-2 spike-specific CD4+ TCR repertoires from before and after mRNA vaccination were compared in COVID-19 convalescent patients and in infection-naive vaccine recipients. The full study included some 10 COVID-19 convalescent patients and a few SARS-CoV-2-naive healthy vaccine recipients. Cultures from other donors in the study were sequenced with the Oncomine TCR Beta short-read assay on an Illumina iSeq 100.

The CDR3 covers 14 residues, taking in both the cysteine and the phenylalanine. The retained sequence is limited to the CDR3, 42 bases, with the frame set at the first base. V is reduced by 2 bases and J by 11 bases, leaving a spacing of 18 bases between them. CDR1 and CDR2 are read off the germline V gene as KGHSH and LQKENI. The receptor library was made with the immunoSEQ multiplex PCR assay. TCR beta CDR3 sequencing was performed on DNA from the cultured, isolated CD4+ T cells. The original methods were these. Non-productive TCR sequences were discarded, and reads were trimmed to the CDR3 region, with only CDR3s of 7 or more amino acids retained. Antigen-specific clonotypes were identified using the MANAFEST web app by comparison of expansion in peptide wells against reference cultures. For clones to be considered positive, expansion at FDR<0.05 versus reference and all other wells, an odds ratio above 5, and a frequency above 0.1% in two replicate wells were required. Cross-reactive clonotypes were defined as significantly expanded in SARS-CoV-2 spike wells and in at least one common cold coronavirus spike condition. CDR3 similarity was assessed by Levenshtein distance using the stringdist R package, and unrooted trees were constructed with ape in R 3.6.1. TCRdb took over this immuneACCESS table, retaining in-frame rearrangements with V and J assigned. Such tables are incomplete; in checked studies, under half of the missing clones stem from an unresolved V gene, and the remainder is unexplained. The D gene and trimming were derived from the DNA, and the V and J assignments and clone size from that table. Here the sample has about 58,000 clones; about 74% occur a single time. The ten largest account for less than 4% of the sample.

After roughly 11 days of culture, CD4+ T cells were isolated with the EasySep CD4+ T cell isolation kit. Negative nucleocapsid antibody results before and after vaccination confirmed that the healthy vaccine recipients had no prior SARS-CoV-2 infection. On days 3 and 7, half of the culture medium was replaced with fresh IL-2-containing medium. Each peptide stimulation condition was cultured in triplicate wells unless otherwise noted. PBMC were separated from whole blood using Ficoll-Paque Plus gradient centrifugation and were then either cryopreserved at -140C or used fresh. The QIAamp micro DNA kit was used to extract genomic DNA from the cultured CD4+ T cells. The study at large found these results: In healthy vaccine recipients, vaccine-induced clones were almost all SARS-CoV-2 mono-reactive, with only 1 of 255 cross-reactive with common cold coronaviruses. Marked clonal contraction was observed in both infection-induced and vaccine-induced clones at late post-vaccination timepoints, consistent with waning T cell responses. The study was limited by a small number of convalescent patients and lacked early post-infection timepoints.

On this clone itself: The antigen it recognizes is unknown. The input lacks base qualities; no much larger clone sits a single base away.

The origin of this receptor is a human donor who received a COVID-19 vaccine. The sample in question was CD4+ T cells from PBMCs cultured without peptide, obtained before COVID-19 vaccination. The chain is made from TRBV18 and TRBJ1-1, with the D gene not confidently named. The bases read TGTGCCAGCTCACCAAACAACCGGCCCCATGGGGCTTTCTTT. Its translation is CASSPNNRPHGAFF.